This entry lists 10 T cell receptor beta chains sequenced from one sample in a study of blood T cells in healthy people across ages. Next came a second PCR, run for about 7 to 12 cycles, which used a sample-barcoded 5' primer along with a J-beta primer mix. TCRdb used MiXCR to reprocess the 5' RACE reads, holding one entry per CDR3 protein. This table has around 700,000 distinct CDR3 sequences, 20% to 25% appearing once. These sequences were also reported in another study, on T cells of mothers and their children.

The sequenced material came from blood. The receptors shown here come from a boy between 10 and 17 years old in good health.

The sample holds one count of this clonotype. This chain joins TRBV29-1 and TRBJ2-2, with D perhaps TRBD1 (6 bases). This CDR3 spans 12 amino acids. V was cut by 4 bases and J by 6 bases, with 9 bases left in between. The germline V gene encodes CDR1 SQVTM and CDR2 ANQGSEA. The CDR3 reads CSVVQGPGELFF. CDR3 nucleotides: TGCAGCGTTGTACAGGGACCCGGGGAGCTGTTTTTT.

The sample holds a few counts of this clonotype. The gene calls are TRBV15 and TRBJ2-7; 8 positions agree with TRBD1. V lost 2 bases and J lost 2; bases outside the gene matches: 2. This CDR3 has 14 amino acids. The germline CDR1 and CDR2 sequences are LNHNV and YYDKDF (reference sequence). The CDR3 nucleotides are TGTGCCACCAGCAGACCGGACAGGGCCTACGAGCAGTACTTC. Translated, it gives CATSRPDRAYEQYF.

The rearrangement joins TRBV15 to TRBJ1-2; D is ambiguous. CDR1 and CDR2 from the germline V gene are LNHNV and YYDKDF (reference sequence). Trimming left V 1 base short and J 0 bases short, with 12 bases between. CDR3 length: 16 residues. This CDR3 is CATSRVRGIPNYGYTF. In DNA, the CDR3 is TGTGCCACCAGCAGAGTACGGGGAATCCCTAACTATGGCTACACCTTC.

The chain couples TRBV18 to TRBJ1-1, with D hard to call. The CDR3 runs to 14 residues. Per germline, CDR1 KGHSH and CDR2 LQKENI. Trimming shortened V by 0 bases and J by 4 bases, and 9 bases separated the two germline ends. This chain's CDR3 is CASSPPLYGTEAFF. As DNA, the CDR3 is TGTGCCAGCTCACCACCACTATACGGCACTGAAGCTTTCTTT. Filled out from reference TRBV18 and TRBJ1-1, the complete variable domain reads NAGVMQNPRHLVRRRGQEARLRCSPMKGHSHVYWYRQLPEEGLKFMVYLQKENIIDESGMPKERFSAEFPKEGPSILRIQQVVRGDSAAYFCASSPPLYGTEAFFGQGTRLTVV.

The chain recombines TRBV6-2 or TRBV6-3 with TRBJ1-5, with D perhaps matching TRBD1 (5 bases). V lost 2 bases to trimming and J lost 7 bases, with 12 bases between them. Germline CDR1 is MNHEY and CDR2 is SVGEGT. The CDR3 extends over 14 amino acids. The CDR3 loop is CASSYRGGGQPQHF. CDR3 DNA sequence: TGTGCCAGCAGTTACCGTGGGGGTGGACAGCCCCAGCATTTT.

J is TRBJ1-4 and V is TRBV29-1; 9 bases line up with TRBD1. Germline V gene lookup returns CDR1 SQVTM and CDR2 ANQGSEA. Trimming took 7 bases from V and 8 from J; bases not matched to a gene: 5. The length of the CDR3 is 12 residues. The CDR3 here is CSAGQGNEKLFF. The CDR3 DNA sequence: TGCAGCGCCGGACAGGGGAACGAAAAACTGTTTTTT.

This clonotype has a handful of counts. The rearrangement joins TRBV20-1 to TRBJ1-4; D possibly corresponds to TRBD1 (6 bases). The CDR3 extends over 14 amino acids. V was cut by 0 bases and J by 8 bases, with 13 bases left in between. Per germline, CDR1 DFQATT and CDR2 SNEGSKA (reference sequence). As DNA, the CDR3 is TGCAGTGCTAGAGAGGCAGGGGTATGGGAAAAACTGTTTTTT. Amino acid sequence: CSAREAGVWEKLFF.

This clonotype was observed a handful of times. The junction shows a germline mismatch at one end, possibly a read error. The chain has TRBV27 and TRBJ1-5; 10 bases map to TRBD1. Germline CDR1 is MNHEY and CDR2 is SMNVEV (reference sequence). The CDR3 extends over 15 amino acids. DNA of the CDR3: TGTGCCAGCAGTTCCTCGGGACAGGGGAATCGGCCCCAGCATTTT. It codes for CASSSSGQGNRPQHF.

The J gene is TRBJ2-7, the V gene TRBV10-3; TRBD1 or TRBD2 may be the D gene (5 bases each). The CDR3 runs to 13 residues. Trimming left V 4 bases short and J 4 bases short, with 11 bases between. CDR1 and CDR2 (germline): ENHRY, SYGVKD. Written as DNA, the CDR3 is TGTGCCATCAGTGGGGGGATCGGTTACGAGCAGTACTTC. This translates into CAISGGIGYEQYF.

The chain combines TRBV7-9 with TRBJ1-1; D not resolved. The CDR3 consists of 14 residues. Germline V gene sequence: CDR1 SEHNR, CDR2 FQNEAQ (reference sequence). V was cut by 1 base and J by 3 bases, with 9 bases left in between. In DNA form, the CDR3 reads TGTGCCAGCAGCTTAGGGCAGCAAGACACTGAAGCTTTCTTT. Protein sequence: CASSLGQQDTEAFF.